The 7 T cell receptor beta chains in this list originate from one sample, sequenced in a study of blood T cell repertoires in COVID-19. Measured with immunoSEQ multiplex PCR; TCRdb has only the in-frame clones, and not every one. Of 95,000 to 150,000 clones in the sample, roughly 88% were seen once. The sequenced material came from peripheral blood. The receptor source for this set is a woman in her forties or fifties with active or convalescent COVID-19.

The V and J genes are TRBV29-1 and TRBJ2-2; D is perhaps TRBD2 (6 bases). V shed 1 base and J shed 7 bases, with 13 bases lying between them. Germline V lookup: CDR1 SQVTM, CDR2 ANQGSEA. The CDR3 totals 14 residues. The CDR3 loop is CSVEAQRAGGELFF. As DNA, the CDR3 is TGCAGCGTTGAAGCCCAGCGGGCGGGCGGGGAGCTGTTTTTT.

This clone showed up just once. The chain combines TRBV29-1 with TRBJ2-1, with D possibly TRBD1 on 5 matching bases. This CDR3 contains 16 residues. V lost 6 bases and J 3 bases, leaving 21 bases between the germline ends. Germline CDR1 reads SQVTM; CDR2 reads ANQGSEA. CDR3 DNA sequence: TGCAGCGTGGAGATGGGCAGGGTCCAGGACTACAATGAGCAGTTCTTC. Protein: CSVEMGRVQDYNEQFF.

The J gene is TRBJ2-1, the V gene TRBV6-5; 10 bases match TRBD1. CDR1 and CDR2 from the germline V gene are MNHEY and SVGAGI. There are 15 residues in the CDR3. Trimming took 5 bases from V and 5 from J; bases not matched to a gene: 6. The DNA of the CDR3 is TGTGCCAGCAGTACGGGGACAGGGGCAAACAATGAGCAGTTCTTC. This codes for CASSTGTGANNEQFF.

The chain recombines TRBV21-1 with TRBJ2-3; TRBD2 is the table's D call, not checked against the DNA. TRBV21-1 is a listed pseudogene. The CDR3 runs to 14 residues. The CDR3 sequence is CASSTEGGTDTQYF. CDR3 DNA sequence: TGTGCCAGCAGCACTGAGGGCGGCACAGATACGCAGTATTTT.

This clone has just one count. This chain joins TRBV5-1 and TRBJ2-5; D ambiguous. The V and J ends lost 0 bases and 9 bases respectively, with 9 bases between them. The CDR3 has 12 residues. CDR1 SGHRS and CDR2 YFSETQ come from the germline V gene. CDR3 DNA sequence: TGCGCCAGCAGCTTGGACAGTGGTCCCCAGTACTTC. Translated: CASSLDSGPQYF.

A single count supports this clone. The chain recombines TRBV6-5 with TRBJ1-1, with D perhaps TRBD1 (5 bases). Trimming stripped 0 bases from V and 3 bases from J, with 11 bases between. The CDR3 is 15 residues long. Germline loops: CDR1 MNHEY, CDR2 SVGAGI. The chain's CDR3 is CASSYSGWGDTEAFF. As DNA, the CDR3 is TGTGCCAGCAGTTACTCGGGTTGGGGGGACACTGAAGCTTTCTTT.

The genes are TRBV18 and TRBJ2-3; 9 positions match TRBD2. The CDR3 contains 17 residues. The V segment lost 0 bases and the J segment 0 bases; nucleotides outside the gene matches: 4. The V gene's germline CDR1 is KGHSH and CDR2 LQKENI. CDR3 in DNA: TGTGCCAGCTCACCACCGAGGGGACTAGCTAGCACAGATACGCAGTATTTT. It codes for CASSPPRGLASTDTQYF.